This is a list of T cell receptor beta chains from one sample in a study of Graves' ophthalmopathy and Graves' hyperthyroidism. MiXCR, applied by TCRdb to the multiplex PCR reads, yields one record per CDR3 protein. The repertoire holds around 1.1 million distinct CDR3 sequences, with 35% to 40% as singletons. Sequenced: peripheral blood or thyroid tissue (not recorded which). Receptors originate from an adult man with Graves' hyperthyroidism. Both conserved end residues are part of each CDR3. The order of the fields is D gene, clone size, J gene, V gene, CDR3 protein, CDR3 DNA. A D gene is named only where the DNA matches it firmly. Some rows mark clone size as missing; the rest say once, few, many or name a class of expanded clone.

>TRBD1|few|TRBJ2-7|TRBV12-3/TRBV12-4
CASSPRQGAGTEQYF
TGTGCCAGCAGTCCAAGACAGGGGGCGGGAACCGAGCAGTACTTC
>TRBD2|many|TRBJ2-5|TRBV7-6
CASSFLRLAGNQETQYF
TGTGCCAGCAGCTTTTTGCGACTAGCGGGCAACCAAGAGACCCAGTACTTC
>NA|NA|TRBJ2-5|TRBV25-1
CASSDPGSGSKETQYF
TGTGCCAGCAGTGATCCTGGGTCAGGCAGCAAAGAGACCCAGTACTTC
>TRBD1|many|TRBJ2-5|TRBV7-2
CASSLGRQGFETQYF
TGTGCCAGCAGCTTAGGGCGACAGGGTTTCGAGACCCAGTACTTC
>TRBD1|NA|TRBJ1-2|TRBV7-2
CASSPKWEFQDRDYGYTF
TGTGCCAGCAGCCCCAAGTGGGAGTTCCAGGACAGGGACTATGGCTACACCTTC
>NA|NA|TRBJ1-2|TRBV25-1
CACSAGAGGGGDGYTF
TGTGCCTGCAGTGCTGGAGCCGGCGGGGGGGGCGATGGCTACACCTTC
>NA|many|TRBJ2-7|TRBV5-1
CASSLYGTYEQYF
TGCGCCAGCAGCTTGTACGGGACCTACGAGCAGTACTTC
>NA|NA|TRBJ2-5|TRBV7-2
CASSLPAGHLGSQETQYF
TGTGCCAGCAGCTTACCCGCCGGACATCTGGGGAGTCAAGAGACCCAGTACTTC
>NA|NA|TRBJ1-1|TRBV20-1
CSARPGHQNTEAFF
TGCAGTGCTAGACCCGGACACCAGAACACTGAAGCTTTCTTT
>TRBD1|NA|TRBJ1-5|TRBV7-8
CASSFGDRGHNQPQHF
TGTGCCAGCAGCTTCGGCGACAGGGGCCACAATCAGCCCCAGCATTTT
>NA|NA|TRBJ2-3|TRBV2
CASSEVGPRIGTQYF
TGTGCCAGCAGTGAAGTAGGCCCGAGGATCGGTACGCAGTATTTT
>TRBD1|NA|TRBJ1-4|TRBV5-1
CASSEGQGSEKLFF
TGCGCCAGCAGCGAGGGACAGGGGAGTGAAAAACTGTTTTTT
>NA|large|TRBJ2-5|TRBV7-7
CASSSTAGTQETQYF
TGTGCCAGCAGCTCAACAGCCGGGACTCAAGAGACCCAGTACTTC
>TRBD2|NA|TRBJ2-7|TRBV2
CASSGPGLAYEQYF
TGTGCCAGCAGTGGACCGGGACTAGCCTACGAGCAGTACTTC
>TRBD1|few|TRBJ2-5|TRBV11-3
CASSSGDRSYEETQYF
TGTGCCAGCAGTTCAGGGGACAGAAGCTATGAAGAGACCCAGTACTTC
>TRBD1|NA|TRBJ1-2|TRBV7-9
CASSQLGRTGPYGYTF
TGTGCCAGCAGCCAGTTGGGCAGGACAGGGCCCTATGGCTACACCTTC
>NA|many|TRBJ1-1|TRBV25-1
CASRLQGSTEAFF
TGTGCCAGCAGACTTCAGGGGTCCACTGAAGCTTTCTTT
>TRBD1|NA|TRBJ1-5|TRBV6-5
CASGLTGVQPQHF
TGTGCCAGCGGCCTCACAGGGGTTCAGCCCCAGCATTTT
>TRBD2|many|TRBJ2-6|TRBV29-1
CSVLGLAGAGANVLTF
TGCAGCGTCCTAGGACTAGCGGGAGCTGGGGCCAACGTCCTGACTTTC
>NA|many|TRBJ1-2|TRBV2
CASSEGSANYGYTF
TGTGCCAGTAGTGAAGGATCCGCTAACTATGGCTACACCTTC
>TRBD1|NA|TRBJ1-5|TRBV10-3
CAISRDREFQPQHF
TGTGCCATCTCCCGGGACAGGGAATTCCAGCCCCAGCATTTT
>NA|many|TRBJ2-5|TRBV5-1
CASRYSGGVQETQYF
TGCGCCAGCAGGTACTCAGGAGGTGTACAAGAGACCCAGTACTTC
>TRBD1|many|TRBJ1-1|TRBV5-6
CASSSRQGLVAFF
TGTGCCAGCAGCTCTCGACAGGGGCTTGTAGCTTTCTTT
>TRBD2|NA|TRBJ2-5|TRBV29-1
CSVETLAGGLETQYF
TGCAGCGTTGAGACACTAGCGGGAGGGCTAGAGACCCAGTACTTC
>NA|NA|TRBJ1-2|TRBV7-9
CASSLNGRQDAYGYTF
TGCGCCAGCAGCTTAAATGGCCGACAAGATGCCTATGGCTACACCTTC
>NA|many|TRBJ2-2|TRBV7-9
CASSAYRELNTGELFF
TGTGCCAGCAGCGCCTACAGGGAACTGAACACCGGGGAGCTGTTTTTT
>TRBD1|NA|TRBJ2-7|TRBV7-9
CASRRTGAIEQYF
TGTGCCAGCAGAAGGACAGGGGCGATCGAGCAGTACTTC
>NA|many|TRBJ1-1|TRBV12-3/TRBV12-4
CASSLYSRSTEAFF
TGTGCCAGCAGTTTGTATTCGAGGTCCACTGAAGCTTTCTTT
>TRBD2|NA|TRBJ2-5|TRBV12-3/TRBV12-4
CASRRTSEIQETQYF
TGTGCCAGCAGAAGGACTAGCGAGATCCAAGAGACCCAGTACTTC
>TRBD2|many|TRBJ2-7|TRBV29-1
CSVAGGTYEQYF
TGCAGCGTCGCGGGAGGGACCTACGAGCAGTACTTC
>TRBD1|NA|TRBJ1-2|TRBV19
CASSILDRGVGYTF
TGTGCCAGTAGTATCCTGGACAGGGGAGTCGGCTACACCTTC
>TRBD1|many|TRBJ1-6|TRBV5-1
CASSLGQGRHSPLHF
TGCGCCAGCAGCTTGGGACAGGGACGCCATTCACCCCTCCACTTT
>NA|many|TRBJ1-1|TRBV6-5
CASSTRDHRRAFF
TGTGCCAGCAGTACCCGGGACCACAGAAGGGCTTTCTTT
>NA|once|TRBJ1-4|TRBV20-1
CSARALGGEKLFF
TGCAGTGCTAGAGCTCTGGGGGGTGAAAAACTGTTTTTT
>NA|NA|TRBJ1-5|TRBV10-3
CAISEGKGNQPQHF
TGTGCCATCAGTGAGGGGAAGGGCAATCAGCCCCAGCATTTT
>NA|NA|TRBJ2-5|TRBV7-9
CASSLVAAGTQETQYF
TGTGCCAGCAGCTTAGTTGCGGCGGGGACTCAAGAGACCCAGTACTTC
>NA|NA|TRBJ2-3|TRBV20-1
CSARALTSGALTDTQYF
TGCAGTGCTAGGGCGCTGACCTCAGGGGCACTCACAGATACGCAGTATTTT
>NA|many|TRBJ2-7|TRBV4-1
CASSQYQGSYEQYF
TGCGCCAGCAGCCAATACCAGGGGAGTTACGAGCAGTACTTC
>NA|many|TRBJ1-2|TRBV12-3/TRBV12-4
CASTGEDYGYTF
TGTGCCAGCACCGGGGAGGACTATGGCTACACCTTC
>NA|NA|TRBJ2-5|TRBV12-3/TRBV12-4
CASSRYLQETQYF
TGTGCCAGCAGCCGATATCTACAGGAGACCCAGTACTTC
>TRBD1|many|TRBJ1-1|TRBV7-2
CASSFPRGGQGAEAFF
TGTGCCAGCAGCTTCCCCAGAGGGGGACAGGGTGCTGAAGCTTTCTTT
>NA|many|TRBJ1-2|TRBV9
CASSLGGAEGYTF
TGTGCCAGCAGCTTAGGGGGGGCGGAAGGCTACACCTTC
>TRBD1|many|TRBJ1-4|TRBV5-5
CASSPWTGTEKLFF
TGTGCCAGCAGTCCGTGGACAGGAACTGAAAAACTGTTTTTT